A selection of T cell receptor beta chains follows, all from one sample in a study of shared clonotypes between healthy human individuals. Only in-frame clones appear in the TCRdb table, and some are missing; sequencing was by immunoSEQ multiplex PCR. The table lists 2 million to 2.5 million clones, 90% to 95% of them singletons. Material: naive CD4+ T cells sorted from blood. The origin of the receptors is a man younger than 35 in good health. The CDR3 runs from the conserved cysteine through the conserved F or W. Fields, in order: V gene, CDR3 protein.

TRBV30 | CAWSVEGYQPQHF
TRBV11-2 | CASSRMGGNEQYF
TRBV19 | CASKRGGGDTQYF
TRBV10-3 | CAISESTGNGYGYTF
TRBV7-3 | CASSLQENTEAFF
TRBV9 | CASSVDPSGGYGYTF
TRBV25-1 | CASKAGASYEQYF
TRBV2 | CASSEGFQETQYF
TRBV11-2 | CASSPGLAPYNEQFF
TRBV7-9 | CASSRTELIYEQYF
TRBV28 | CASSSQGRGPETQYF
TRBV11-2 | CASSDSGANVLTF
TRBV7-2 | CASSPHYEQYF
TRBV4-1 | CASSQQGSRTEAFF
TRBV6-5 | CASSYRTSGSRNEQFF
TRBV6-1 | CASSESADTQYF
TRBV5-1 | CASSSGTENTGELFF
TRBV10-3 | CAISDSNQPQHF
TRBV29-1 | CSVGPDSNYGYTF
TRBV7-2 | CASSLGQVVGEKLFF
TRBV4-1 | CASSQEVNQETQYF
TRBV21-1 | CASWTSGSPTGNEQFF
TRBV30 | CAWSTGKRSYEQYF
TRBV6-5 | CASSYGGTDQETQYF
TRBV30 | CAWSSGFQETQYF
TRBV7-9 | CASSPRGTGANVLTF
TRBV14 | CASSPLEVAGNTIYF
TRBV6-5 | CASSLAGGIHEQYF
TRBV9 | CASSVDGTTDTQYF
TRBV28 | CASSLGWQPQHF
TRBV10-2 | CASSDPHRNLNQPQHF
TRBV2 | CASTSARDTIYF
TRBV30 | CAWSGGLTGGMSNQPQHF
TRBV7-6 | CASSLDIGDGFGYTF
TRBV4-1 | CASRPLAGGHKTQYF
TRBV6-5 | CASRLMGAKNIQYF
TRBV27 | CASSLSRGRGNTEAFF
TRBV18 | CASSLGQGYGYTF
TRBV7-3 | CASSPRLSLANEQFF
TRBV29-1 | CSVELTGIDGYTF
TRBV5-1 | CASSLRDFTDTQYF
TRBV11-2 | CASSFLDALGSYEQYF
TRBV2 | CASRGLAGEYNEQFF
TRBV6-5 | CASSGHGRGVYEQYF